This T cell receptor beta chain was sequenced in a study of blood T cell repertoires in COVID-19. Study context: Researchers got acute and convalescent COVID-19 samples from the United States, Italy and Spain.

Two consecutive negative NP/OP PCR tests, clearance, or resolved symptoms defined Cohort 3 recovery. Sequenced by immunoSEQ multiplex PCR; TCRdb stores in-frame clones only, minus some. The repertoire has under 350,000 clones, around nine tenths of them found once; the top ten carry approximately 2.4%. Trimming shortened V by 4 bases and J by 4 bases, and 20 bases separated the two germline ends. CDR3 size: 17 residues. Germline CDR1 and CDR2: SEHNR and FQNEAQ (reference sequence). The source material was PBMCs or T cells enriched from blood (not recorded which). This TCR was sampled from a woman aged 18-35 years who had recovered from COVID-19. The chain uses TRBV7-9 and TRBJ2-1, with D possibly matching TRBD1 (6 bases). CDR3 amino acids: CASSSYHDRTVYNEQFF. CDR3 nucleotides: TGTGCCAGCAGCTCCTACCATGACAGGACGGTGTACAATGAGCAGTTCTTC.